This T cell receptor beta chain was sequenced in a study of breast tumors, draining lymph nodes, adjacent tissues (TCRdb year 2016). General notes on the study: Breast cancer patients provided tumor, adjacent nontumor tissue and axillary lymph nodes, and the study compared the TCR beta repertoires across these three sources. In human breast cancer, the study set out to assess how tumor, surrounding tissue and draining lymph node repertoires relate to one another and whether T cells might be exchanged between them.

General study outcomes and caveats: Rather than being directly demonstrated, the conclusion that tumor T cells originate in lymph nodes was presented as consistent with a hypothesis. Tumor T-cell repertoires showed less diversity than lymph node repertoires and more diversity than nontumor tissue repertoires, and tumor T-cell repertoires showed preferential V and J gene usage. Tumor and nontumor tissue repertoires were found to be significantly more similar in luminal-like than in basal-like breast cancer. The data were considered consistent with most tumor T cells being derived from the lymph node and subsequently expanding within tumor tissue.

At the junction V is shortened by 8 bases and J by 5 bases; bases outside the gene matches: 5. Reading from cysteine to phenylalanine, the CDR3 counts 13 amino acids. Just CDR3 DNA is preserved here, 39 bases in frame from base 1. In the germline V gene, CDR1 corresponds to WSHSY and CDR2 to SAAADI. Lymph node samples came from the axillary draining lymph nodes of breast cancer patients. TCRdb lists the instrument as Illumina HiSeq 2000. TCR beta chain libraries were generated through multiplex PCR amplification. High-throughput sequencing was used to analyze the amplified TCR beta chain products. Using fastp at Q25 and MiXCR, TCRdb reprocessed the public reads and kept productive beta chains. Duplicate CDR3 protein sequences are folded into a single record with the most common DNA and genes. The sample table holds about 180,000 distinct CDR3 sequences, of which roughly a third were seen once. 3.8% of the sample is in the top ten clones.

This clonotype has at least ten counts. No cognate antigen has been identified for it. Base quality data are lacking; no much larger clone is found one base away. The chain was built from TRBV10-2 and TRBJ1-4; the central 7 bases match TRBD1. The TCR sequence derives from a female donor with breast cancer. Some clones in this sample may be carry-over from other donors' samples. Input material: axillary lymph node tissue. The CDR3 region has the sequence CASRGQQNEKLFF. The nucleotide sequence is TGCGCCAGCCGGGGACAGCAGAATGAAAAACTGTTTTTT.